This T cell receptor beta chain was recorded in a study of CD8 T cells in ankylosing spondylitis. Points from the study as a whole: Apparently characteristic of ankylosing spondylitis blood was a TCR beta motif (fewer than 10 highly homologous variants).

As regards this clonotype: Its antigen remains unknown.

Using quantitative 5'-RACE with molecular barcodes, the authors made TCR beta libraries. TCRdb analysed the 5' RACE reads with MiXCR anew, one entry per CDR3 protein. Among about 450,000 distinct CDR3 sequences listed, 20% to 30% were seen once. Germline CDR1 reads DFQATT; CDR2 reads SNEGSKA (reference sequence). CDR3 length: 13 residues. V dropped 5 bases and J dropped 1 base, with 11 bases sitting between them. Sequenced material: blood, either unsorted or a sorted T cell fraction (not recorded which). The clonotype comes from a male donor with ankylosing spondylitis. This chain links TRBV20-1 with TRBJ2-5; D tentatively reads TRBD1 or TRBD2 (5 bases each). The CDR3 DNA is TGCAGTGCTGATCGGGGCACCCAAGAGACCCAGTACTTC. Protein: CSADRGTQETQYF.